This T cell receptor beta chain was found in a study of radiotherapy plus CTLA-4 blockade in lung cancer. Study information: Among enrolled patients, less than 20% responded and 31% achieved disease control. General study points: Tumor-origin TCR clones grew in blood after radiotherapy plus ipilimumab. Response, reportedly, was best predicted by interferon-beta along with early blood T cell clone dynamics.

Those with chemo-refractory metastatic non-small-cell lung cancer were treated with focal radiation combined with CTLA-4 blockade using ipilimumab. Profiled with immunoSEQ multiplex PCR; TCRdb holds only in-frame clones, not every one. The sample records 23,000 or so clones, over 70% being singletons. V was clipped by 4 bases and J by 6 bases; unmatched bases: 9. This CDR3 region has 14 residues. CDR1 and CDR2 from the germline V gene are SQVTM and ANQGSEA. This clone is a singleton in its sample. What it binds is not known. Other DNA sequences in the same sample also yield this CDR3. The material sequenced was peripheral blood, taken from a patient treated with radiotherapy plus ipilimumab. V gene TRBV29-1 combines with J gene TRBJ2-3; 8 bases are a match to TRBD2. This clonotype originated in a human donor with non-small cell lung cancer who had stable disease on radiotherapy plus ipilimumab. The CDR3 sequence is CSVAYGRGGDTQYF. CDR3 DNA sequence: TGCAGCGTTGCGTACGGGAGGGGGGGGGATACGCAGTATTTT.